The rows below give T cell receptor beta chains drawn from one sample of a study of synovial regulatory T cells in juvenile arthritis. Generated by immunoSEQ multiplex PCR, the TCRdb table keeps only in-frame clones and is missing some. In all, the sample yields roughly 9,200 clones. Source material: Treg cells from blood. The receptors here all came from a donor aged 2-30 years with juvenile idiopathic arthritis. CDR3s include the opening cysteine and the closing phenylalanine or tryptophan.

V: TRBV6-1
J: TRBJ1-3
CDR3: CASSGTGAFSGNTIYF

V: TRBV6-5
J: TRBJ1-5
CDR3: CASSYSDRGNQPQHF

V: TRBV10-3
J: TRBJ1-3
CDR3: CAISESTGTISGNTIYF

V: TRBV5-1
J: TRBJ2-2
CDR3: CASSLEAGTGELFF

V: TRBV5-1
J: TRBJ2-3
CDR3: CASSLYSGASTDTQYF

V: TRBV5-1
J: TRBJ1-1
CDR3: CASSIKTGVNTEAFF

V: TRBV28
J: TRBJ2-7
CDR3: CASTPGLVSYEQYF

V: TRBV4-1
J: TRBJ1-1
CDR3: CASSHQWTGGGNTEAFF

V: TRBV5-4
J: TRBJ2-2
CDR3: CASSLRAGNTGELFF

V: TRBV5-1
J: TRBJ2-7
CDR3: CASSLSLAGDEQYF

V: TRBV2
J: TRBJ2-7
CDR3: CASRRHSYEQYF

V: TRBV29-1
J: TRBJ1-1
CDR3: CSVSRDTNTEAFF

V: TRBV5-1
J: TRBJ2-7
CDR3: CASSLPHSGMAFVEQYF

V: TRBV28
J: TRBJ2-1
CDR3: CASSFYRGNEQFF

V: TRBV10-3
J: TRBJ1-5
CDR3: CAITYDLRVDQPQHF

V: TRBV28
J: TRBJ2-3
CDR3: CASSYPGLAVTDTQYF

V: TRBV15
J: TRBJ2-7
CDR3: CATSRGGLGPYEQYF

V: TRBV2
J: TRBJ2-2
CDR3: CASSSGTGELFF

V: TRBV18
J: TRBJ1-3
CDR3: CASSGDSGNTIYF

V: TRBV6-1
J: TRBJ1-5
CDR3: CASSVTGNQPQHF

V: TRBV28
J: TRBJ2-7
CDR3: CASSLSRREGRREQYF

V: TRBV13
J: TRBJ1-3
CDR3: CATTWGFGNTIYF

V: TRBV30
J: TRBJ1-4
CDR3: CAWSRNRDTNEKLFF

V: TRBV6-5
J: TRBJ1-2
CDR3: CASSYSISYGYTF

V: TRBV12-5
J: TRBJ1-1
CDR3: CASGLAAFGQHTEAFF

V: TRBV10-3
J: TRBJ2-4
CDR3: CAISELAKNIQYF

V: TRBV2
J: TRBJ2-3
CDR3: CASSDDTDTQYF

V: TRBV29-1
J: TRBJ2-7
CDR3: CSVAFRGADYEQYF

V: TRBV2
J: TRBJ1-1
CDR3: CASSEVGQNTEAFF

V: TRBV10-3
J: TRBJ2-7
CDR3: CAISARSAREGGRLRSYEQYF

V: TRBV13
J: TRBJ2-3
CDR3: CASRLGSDTQYF

V: TRBV5-1
J: TRBJ1-2
CDR3: CASSFGTTSNYGYTF

V: TRBV29-1
J: TRBJ1-2
CDR3: CSVGVSGGYGYTF

V: TRBV27
J: TRBJ2-7
CDR3: CASSSLRLGSYEQYF

V: TRBV19
J: TRBJ2-1
CDR3: CASSTLTTLAGGGEQFF

V: TRBV2
J: TRBJ1-3
CDR3: CASSYPGGRRNTIYF

V: TRBV7-2
J: TRBJ2-7
CDR3: CASSSPVGGQYF

V: TRBV4-1
J: TRBJ1-1
CDR3: CASSQDPTGGTEAFF

V: TRBV7-2
J: TRBJ2-2
CDR3: CASRLQGVGSTGELFF

V: TRBV5-6
J: TRBJ1-3
CDR3: CASSWRRGQNTIYF

V: TRBV27
J: TRBJ2-7
CDR3: CASSYHRLAGTYEQYF

V: TRBV28
J: TRBJ2-7
CDR3: CASRSHGGKSYEQYF

V: TRBV19
J: TRBJ2-7
CDR3: CASSIAGPGYEQYF

V: TRBV11-2
J: TRBJ1-3
CDR3: CASSLVRDRVENTIYF

V: TRBV5-1
J: TRBJ1-1
CDR3: CASSLGLNTEAFF